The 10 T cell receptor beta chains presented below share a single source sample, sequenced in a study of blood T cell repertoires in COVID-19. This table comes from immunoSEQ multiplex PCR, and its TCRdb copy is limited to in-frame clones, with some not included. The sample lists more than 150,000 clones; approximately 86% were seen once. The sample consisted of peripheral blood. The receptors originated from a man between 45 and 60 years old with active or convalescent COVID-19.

The CDR3 region is CASSSRTGSNTEAFF. CDR3 sequence (DNA): TGTGCCAGCAGCTCACGGACAGGATCAAACACTGAAGCTTTCTTT. The V and J genes are TRBV5-5 and TRBJ1-1; 7 nucleotides align to TRBD1. This CDR3 comprises 15 residues. After removal of 3 bases from V and 2 bases from J, the junction contained 7 bases not matched to a gene. Germline lookup yields CDR1 SGHKS and CDR2 YYEKEE (reference sequence).

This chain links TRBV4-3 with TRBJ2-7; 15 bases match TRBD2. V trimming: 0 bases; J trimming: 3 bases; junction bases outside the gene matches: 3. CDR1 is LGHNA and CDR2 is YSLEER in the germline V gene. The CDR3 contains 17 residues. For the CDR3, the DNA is TGCGCCAGCAGCCAAGATACGGGACTAGCGGGGGGCTACGAGCAGTACTTC. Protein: CASSQDTGLAGGYEQYF.

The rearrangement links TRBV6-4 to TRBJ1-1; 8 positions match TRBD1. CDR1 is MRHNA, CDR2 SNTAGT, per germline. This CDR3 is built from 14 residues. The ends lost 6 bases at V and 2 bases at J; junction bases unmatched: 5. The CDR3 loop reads CASRAQGGNTEAFF. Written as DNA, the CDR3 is TGTGCCAGCAGGGCACAGGGGGGAAACACTGAAGCTTTCTTT.

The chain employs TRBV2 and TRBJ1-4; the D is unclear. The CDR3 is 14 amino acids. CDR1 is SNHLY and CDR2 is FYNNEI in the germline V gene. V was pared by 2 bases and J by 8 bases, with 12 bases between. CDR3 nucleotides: TGTGCCAGCAGTGAAAACGGGGAGTCGGAAAAACTGTTTTTT. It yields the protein CASSENGESEKLFF.

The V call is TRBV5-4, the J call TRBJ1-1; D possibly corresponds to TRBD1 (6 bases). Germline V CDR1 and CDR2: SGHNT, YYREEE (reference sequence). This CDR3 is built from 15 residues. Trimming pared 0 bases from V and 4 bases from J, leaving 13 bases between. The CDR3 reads CASSLVGGLGTEAFF. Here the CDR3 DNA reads TGTGCCAGCAGCTTGGTGGGGGGGCTGGGCACTGAAGCTTTCTTT.

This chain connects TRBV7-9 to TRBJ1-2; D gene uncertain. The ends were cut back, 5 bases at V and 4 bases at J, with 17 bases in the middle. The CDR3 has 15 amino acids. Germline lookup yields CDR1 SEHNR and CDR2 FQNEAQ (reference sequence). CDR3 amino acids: CASSPRRVLGYGYTF. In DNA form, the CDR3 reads TGTGCCAGCAGCCCACGGCGGGTTCTGGGCTATGGCTACACCTTC.

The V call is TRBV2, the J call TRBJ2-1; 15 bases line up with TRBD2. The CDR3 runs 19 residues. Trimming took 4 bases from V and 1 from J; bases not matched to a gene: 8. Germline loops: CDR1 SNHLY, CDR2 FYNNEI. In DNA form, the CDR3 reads TGTGCCAGCAGTGGGGGACTAGCGGGAGGAAATAGGTCCTACAATGAGCAGTTCTTC. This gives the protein CASSGGLAGGNRSYNEQFF.

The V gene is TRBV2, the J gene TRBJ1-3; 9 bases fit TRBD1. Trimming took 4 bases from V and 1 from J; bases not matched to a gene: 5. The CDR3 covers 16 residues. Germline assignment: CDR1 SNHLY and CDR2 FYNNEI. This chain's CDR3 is CASSVVQGASGNTIYF. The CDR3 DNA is TGTGCCAGCAGTGTTGTACAGGGGGCGTCTGGAAACACCATATATTTT. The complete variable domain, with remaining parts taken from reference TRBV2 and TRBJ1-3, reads EPEVTQTPSHQVTQMGQEVILRCVPISNHLYFYWYRQILGQKVEFLVSFYNNEISEKSEIFDDQFSVERPDGSNFTLKIRSTKLEDSAMYFCASSVVQGASGNTIYFGEGSWLTVV.

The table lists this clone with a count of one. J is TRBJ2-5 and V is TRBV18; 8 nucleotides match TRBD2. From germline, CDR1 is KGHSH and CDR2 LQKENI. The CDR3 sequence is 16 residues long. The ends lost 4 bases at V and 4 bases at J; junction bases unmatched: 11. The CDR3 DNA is TGTGCCAGCTCACGGACGGGAGGGCCACGTGGAGAGACCCAGTACTTC. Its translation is CASSRTGGPRGETQYF.

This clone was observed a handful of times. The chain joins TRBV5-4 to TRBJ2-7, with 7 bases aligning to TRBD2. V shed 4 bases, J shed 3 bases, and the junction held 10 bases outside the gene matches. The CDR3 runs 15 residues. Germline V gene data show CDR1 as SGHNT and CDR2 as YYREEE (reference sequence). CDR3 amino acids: CASSNGVRGDYEQYF. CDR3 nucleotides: TGTGCCAGCAGCAATGGGGTCCGGGGGGACTACGAGCAGTACTTC. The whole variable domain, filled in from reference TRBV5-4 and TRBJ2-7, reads ETGVTQSPTHLIKTRGQQVTLRCSSQSGHNTVSWYQQALGQGPQFIFQYYREEENGRGNFPPRFSGLQFPNYSSELNVNALELDDSALYLCASSNGVRGDYEQYFGPGTRLTVT.